This T cell receptor beta chain was retrieved from a study of regulatory T cells in long-lasting Graves disease (dated by TCRdb to the early 2020s). For context, the study as a whole: Patients with newly diagnosed Graves' disease had been on antithyroid drugs for under 3 months. Patients with persistent Graves' disease were compared with patients with newly diagnosed Graves' disease using TCR sequencing and RNA sequencing of peripheral blood. The study took place in China and was registered as a clinical trial. A total of roughly 35 samples were covered by TCR sequencing, comprising around 13 persistent and roughly 20 newly diagnosed Graves' disease patients. The full study reports these points: As a limitation, the authors acknowledged that the small sample size may reduce accuracy. Persistent disease showed preferential use of TRBV28, TRBJ1-2 and TRBJ2-5, whereas newly diagnosed disease favored TRBV20-1 and TRBJ2-1. Because the primary lesion, thyroid tissue, could not be accessed, the study looked at peripheral blood alone. More public clonotypes were shared among persistent patients (roughly 2,700) than among newly diagnosed patients (roughly 1,000). Sequencing and analysis were restricted to the TCR beta chain. Compared with newly diagnosed patients, patients with persistent Graves' disease had lower TCR Shannon entropy and fewer highly expanded clones, which suggests clonal expansion.

The sample's time point label, in plain terms: newly diagnosed GD, antithyroid drugs for less than 3 months. For both TCR sequencing and RNA sequencing, RNA was extracted from PBMCs using TRIzol. The diagnosis of Graves' disease followed American Thyroid Association guidelines. Recruitment of patients was carried out at an endocrinology department in Xi'an, China. From each patient, around 8.3 milliliters of peripheral blood was collected into an EDTA anticoagulant tube. Ficoll Paque Plus density gradient separation was used to isolate PBMCs, and no further T cell sorting was done. RNA quality was checked with an Agilent 2100 Bioanalyzer and agarose gel, and concentration with a NanoDrop 2000. The method behind the library was multiplex PCR. Instrument on record: Illumina HiSeq 4000. CDR3 regions were amplified by Arm-PCR with iRepertoire HTBI primers to construct TCR beta libraries. PCR products were gel purified before sequencing. The paper's data handling went like this. Across samples, about 64 TRBV and 13 to 15 TRBJ segments were identified and used for gene usage analysis of CDR3 amino acid clonotypes. COPE and FqMerger were used to merge the filtered high-quality paired reads into contigs. BLAST was used to align contigs to the IMGT TRBV, TRBD and TRBJ reference genes, and CDR3 was defined following IMGT. Clonotypes above 0.1% frequency were classified as highly expanded clones. Shannon entropy served as the measure of repertoire diversity, while the Gini coefficient captured V-J evenness. Public clonotypes were defined as clonotypes shared by more than one individual. TCRdb reworked the public reads: Q25 trimming with fastp, MiXCR clone assembly, productive beta chains retained. Under each unique CDR3 protein, matching rows form one entry showing the most common genes and DNA. These V and J calls are TCRdb output, not the study's own analysis. In all, the sample holds hundreds of thousands of distinct CDR3 sequences, and 14% to 15% of those were seen once. The biggest ten clones account for about 8.3% of the sample.

According to the germline V gene, CDR1 reads MDHEN and CDR2 reads SYDVKM. V and J lose 5 bases and 8 bases, and a span of 18 bases separates them. Counted from cysteine to phenylalanine, this CDR3 has 14 amino acids. The DNA shown is the 42-base CDR3, in frame from base 1. Concerning this clonotype itself: No antigen is known for it. No per-base quality is available; no much larger clone lies one base away.

These same records also appear under a second study, on T cells in Graves' hyperthyroidism and ophthalmopathy. From that second study: Stable Graves' hyperthyroidism was defined as no progression to ophthalmopathy during 18 months of follow-up. Hyperthyroidism patients were newly diagnosed, had a disease duration of under 2 months, and were aged 18 to 65 years. Any patient with an uncontrolled infection, another autoimmune disease, pregnancy or lactation was excluded. Clinical symptoms, serum thyroxine and TRAb, thyroid ultrasound, and orbital computed tomography formed the basis for the diagnoses. The first round of RT-PCR for the TCR CDR3 was performed with the HTBI primer set and the Qiagen OneStep RT-PCR kit. Blood samples also contained most of the expanded thyroid clonotypes (frequency above 0.001), which suggests that blood repertoires may reflect thyroid immune responses. Ophthalmopathy was separated from stable hyperthyroidism by a 13 V-J signature model, with around 88% sensitivity and 81% to 83% specificity obtained in cross-validation and 80%/75% obtained in testing. In validation, progression to ophthalmopathy was predicted by the model with roughly 71% sensitivity and roughly 76% specificity, a median of approximately 6.5 months before onset. A discovery cohort of about a hundred patients, about 40 with Graves' ophthalmopathy and approximately 57 with stable Graves' hyperthyroidism, was used to find distinguishing TCR V-J signatures. Whether ophthalmopathy could be predicted prospectively was tested in an independent validation cohort made up of roughly 19 hyperthyroidism patients plus 17 patients who later progressed to ophthalmopathy. The 85 to 100 discovery patients were divided at random into training and test sets in a 7:3 ratio. In six Graves' hyperthyroidism patients, the study also compared T-cell repertoires from thyroid tissue with T-cell repertoires from blood. Once sampling was done, hyperthyroidism patients were given methimazole at a starting dose of 30 mg daily, whereas ophthalmopathy patients were given high-dose intravenous methylprednisolone. A second multiplex PCR round built the libraries, followed by size selection and purification. Paired-end sequencing of the libraries was performed with 100 bp reads on an Illumina HiSeq2000. Raw data were processed with SOAPnuke, discarding reads with adapters, uncalled bases, mean Phred below 15, or no exact constant-primer or identifier match. COPE v1.2.5 was used to merge the high-quality paired reads, and each unique nucleotide sequence was defined as a clonotype. Clonotypes were aligned to IMGT TRBV, TRBD and TRBJ reference segments using MiTCR v1.1. The analysis was restricted to V-J combinations with a frequency above 0.0001, which together covered about 99% of the repertoires. The TCS score was defined as the ratio of F50 (clonal expansion) to E x V (chaos), calculated using BLOSUM62-based TCRdist between CDR3 peptides within each V-J. Welch's t-statistics and random forest reduced 500 to 650 V-J features to under 15, which were used in a naive Bayes classifier (R e1071). Sample size was not statistically predetermined, and blinding of investigators to group allocation was not performed. According to the paper, TCR Vbeta CDR3 sequencing was carried out on 135 peripheral blood samples, which came from fewer than 50 ophthalmopathy, 80 or so hyperthyroidism and roughly 17 progressor patients.

The chain is assembled from TRBV28 and TRBJ1-2, with the D gene not confidently named. This sequence originates from a woman aged 35 to 49 with Graves disease. Donor details come from another sample of the same person, matched by shared clones. The sequences come from peripheral blood mononuclear cells (PBMCs), collected at new diagnosis, from a patient treated with antithyroid drugs. Here the CDR3 is given as CASSPSDGFRGYTF. The DNA is as follows: TGTGCCAGCAGTCCCTCCGACGGGTTTCGGGGCTACACCTTC.